The next 10 T cell receptor beta chains were all read from a single sample in a study of blood T cell repertoires in COVID-19. Profiled with immunoSEQ multiplex PCR; TCRdb holds only in-frame clones, not every one. The table includes about 220,000 clones, about four fifths detected once. The sample consisted of PBMCs or T cells enriched from blood (not recorded which). These receptors were taken from a woman aged 40 to 50 who had been exposed to COVID-19.

This clone was seen a few times. The CDR3 DNA follows: TGTGCCTGGGCGGGAAGTCGGAACACTGAAGCTTTCTTT. It yields the protein CAWAGSRNTEAFF. The genes are TRBV30 and TRBJ1-1; no firm D call. Germline V gene data show CDR1 as GTSNPN and CDR2 as SVGIG (reference sequence). Trimming cost V 5 bases and J 1 base, with 11 bases left between them. The CDR3 length is 13 residues.

This clone has at least ten counts. The chain couples TRBV4-2 to TRBJ2-3; 11 bases match TRBD2. The trim removed 6 bases at V and 2 bases at J, leaving 10 bases unmatched. This CDR3 has 17 residues. CDR1 is LGHNA, CDR2 YNFKEQ, per germline. CDR3 amino acids: CASRSSGGPSLTDTQYF. The CDR3 DNA sequence: TGTGCCAGCAGGTCTAGCGGGGGGCCATCTCTCACAGATACGCAGTATTTT.

The gene calls are TRBV30 and TRBJ1-2; a possible D gene is TRBD1 (5 bases). CDR3 size: 15 residues. CDR1 is GTSNPN and CDR2 is SVGIG in the germline V gene (reference sequence). V was clipped by 3 bases and J by 5 bases, with 19 bases between them. CDR3 sequence reads: CAWRGGQKLGYGYTF. In DNA, the CDR3 is TGTGCCTGGAGGGGCGGACAAAAACTGGGGTATGGCTACACCTTC. Supplemented by reference TRBV30 and TRBJ1-2, the full variable domain reads SQTIHQWPATLVQPVGSPLSLECTVEGTSNPNLYWYRQAAGRGLQLLFYSVGIGQISSEVPQNLSASRPQDRQFILSSKKLLLSDSGFYLCAWRGGQKLGYGYTFGSGTRLTVV.

The genes are TRBV3-1 (or the pseudogene TRBV3-2) and TRBJ2-2; 7 positions agree with TRBD1. From germline, CDR1 is LGHDT and CDR2 YNNKEL (reference sequence). This CDR3 is 14 amino acids long. With V trimmed by 0 bases and J by 6 bases, 1 base remained unmatched. This chain's CDR3 is CASSQEGQPGELFF. The CDR3 bases are TGTGCCAGCAGCCAAGAGGGACAGCCCGGGGAGCTGTTTTTT.

The rearrangement joins TRBV4-2 to TRBJ2-2; 16 nucleotides align to TRBD2. This CDR3 spans 19 amino acids. J was trimmed by 1 base and V by 1 base; bases with no gene match: 3. Germline V CDR1 and CDR2: LGHNA, YNFKEQ. The CDR3 here is CASSQAGLAGGWNTGELFF. For the CDR3, the DNA is TGTGCCAGCAGCCAAGCGGGACTAGCGGGGGGGTGGAACACCGGGGAGCTGTTTTTT.

This clone occurred once. Germline is not matched at one junction end, which may reflect a read error. J is TRBJ2-4 and V is TRBV6-1, with D perhaps matching TRBD1 (6 bases). This CDR3 has 13 residues. The germline V gene encodes CDR1 MNHNS and CDR2 SASEGT. The CDR3 nucleotides read TGTGCCAGCAGTGAAGGGTTAAGGGGGAGTGGGGACTTC. As protein: CASSEGLRGSGDF.

This sequence joins TRBV4-2 and TRBJ2-7, with 9 bases aligning to TRBD2. CDR1 is LGHNA, CDR2 YNFKEQ, per germline. Trimming removed 0 bases from V and 0 bases from J; junction bases left unmatched: 6. This CDR3 has 17 amino acids. The CDR3 region is CASSQEPSGDPSYEQYF. CDR3 in DNA: TGTGCCAGCAGCCAAGAGCCTAGCGGGGACCCCTCCTACGAGCAGTACTTC.

The V and J genes are TRBV28 and TRBJ1-6; the D gene is possibly TRBD1 (6 bases). V dropped 8 bases and J dropped 0 bases, with 8 bases sitting between them. Germline lookup yields CDR1 MDHEN and CDR2 SYDVKM. This CDR3 contains 14 residues. Here the CDR3 DNA reads TGTGCCAGCGCAGGGGCCTCCTATAATTCACCCCTCCACTTT. Translated, it gives CASAGASYNSPLHF. Full variable domain (remainder filled in from reference TRBV28 and TRBJ1-6): DVKVTQSSRYLVKRTGEKVFLECVQDMDHENMFWYRQDPGLGLRLIYFSYDVKMKEKGDIPEGYSVSREKKERFSLILESASTNQTSMYLCASAGASYNSPLHFGNGTRLTVT.

The V and J genes are TRBV19 and TRBJ1-5, with 9 bases fitting TRBD1. V lost 1 base, J lost 2 bases, and 0 bases stayed unmatched. Germline CDR1 reads LNHDA; CDR2 reads SQIVND (reference sequence). The CDR3 has 15 amino acids. The CDR3 nucleotides are TGTGCCAGTAGTATAGGGACAGGGGGCAATCAGCCCCAGCATTTT. Its protein product is CASSIGTGGNQPQHF.

The chain couples TRBV30 to TRBJ1-2, with 7 bases identical to TRBD1. Germline V gene sequence: CDR1 GTSNPN, CDR2 SVGIG (reference sequence). CDR3 length: 18 residues. With 4 bases clipped from V and 0 bases from J, the junction kept 17 bases outside the gene matches. The DNA of the CDR3 is TGTGCCTGGACTCGGAACGGGGACAGCCAAAAAGCTAACTATGGCTACACCTTC. This codes for CAWTRNGDSQKANYGYTF.